The rows below give T cell receptor beta chains drawn from one sample of a study of blood T cells in healthy people across ages. TCRdb itself ran the 5' RACE reads through MiXCR, one entry per CDR3 protein. Of about 1,800,000 distinct CDR3 sequences in the sample, roughly 28% were seen once. Sample: blood. Every receptor here comes from a woman aged 30 to 39 in good health. The CDR3 runs from the conserved cysteine through the conserved F or W. D genes are given only for firm matches. Clone size is given for some rows only: seen once, a few or many times, or a class if the clone is expanded.

>.|TRBV20-1|TRBJ2-5|few
TGCAGTGCTCCCGCCGCGGCCAGCCGACTGTACCAAGAGACCCAGTACTTC
CSAPAAASRLYQETQYF
>.|TRBV29-1|TRBJ2-1|.
TGCAGCGTTCACAGGGTGGATGAGCAGTTCTTC
CSVHRVDEQFF
>TRBD1|TRBV6-1|TRBJ2-2|.
TGTGCCAGTTTAAGGGACAGCCCTACCGGGGAGCTGTTTTTT
CASLRDSPTGELFF
>.|TRBV24-1|TRBJ2-2|few
TGTGCCACCAGTCGGTCGGTGGGTAACACCGGGGAGCTGTTTTTT
CATSRSVGNTGELFF
>.|TRBV4-1|TRBJ1-4|.
TGCGCCAGCAGCCAAGTGATACAGCTCCCAGGGGCCCGGAACGAAAAACTGTTTTTT
CASSQVIQLPGARNEKLFF
>.|TRBV20-1|TRBJ2-4|many
TGCAGTGCTAGAGACCAGGGGGAGGCGAACATTCAGTACTTC
CSARDQGEANIQYF
>.|TRBV10-3|TRBJ1-2|.
TGTGCCATCAGTGAGAGTACCTGGGCTGCTGGCCACACCTTC
CAISESTWAAGHTF
>.|TRBV12-3/TRBV12-4|TRBJ1-5|few
TGTGCCAGCGGGTTCATTGCAGGCTATCAGCCCCAGCATTTT
CASGFIAGYQPQHF
>.|TRBV10-2|TRBJ2-1|.
TGCGCCACCTCGTCTGGGACCGACTACAATGAGCAGTTCTTC
CATSSGTDYNEQFF
>.|TRBV18|TRBJ2-3|few
TGTGCCAGCTCACCACGCGGCAAGAGGGGCACAGATACGCAGTATTTT
CASSPRGKRGTDTQYF
>TRBD1|TRBV7-8|TRBJ1-1|few
TGTGCCAGCAGCCTGACGGACAGGGTCGGGGCTTTCTTT
CASSLTDRVGAFF
>TRBD1|TRBV15|TRBJ2-5|.
TGTGCCACCAGCAGTCGTAGACCCGGGACAGGGAGCCAAGAGACCCAGTACTTC
CATSSRRPGTGSQETQYF
>.|TRBV20-1|TRBJ2-7|few
TGCAGTGCTAGAGGACTCCGTCCCTCCTACGAGCAGTACTTC
CSARGLRPSYEQYF
>.|TRBV7-9|TRBJ2-7|many
TGTGCCAGCAGCTTGACGGGGCTCTACGAGCAGTACTTC
CASSLTGLYEQYF
>.|TRBV6-2/TRBV6-3|TRBJ2-3|few
TGTGCCAGCAGTCGCCTAAGTGGAGATACGCAGTATTTT
CASSRLSGDTQYF
>.|TRBV4-1|TRBJ2-1|.
TGCGCCAGCAGCCAAGATGGGGGGCGGGAGAAGGGCAATGAGCAGTTCTTC
CASSQDGGREKGNEQFF
>TRBD2|TRBV12-5|TRBJ2-1|few
TGTGCTAGTGCCCTAGCGGGGGGCCACAATGAGCAGTTCTTC
CASALAGGHNEQFF
>.|TRBV10-3|TRBJ1-2|.
TGTGCCATCAATCCTGGAGCGGCGAACTACACCTTC
CAINPGAANYTF
>.|TRBV3-1|TRBJ2-1|.
TGTGCCGGCAGCCTCCAGGGGGGAGACAATGAGCAGTTCTTC
CAGSLQGGDNEQFF
>TRBD2|TRBV5-1|TRBJ2-5|many
TGCGCCAGCAGCGGAGCGGGGGGGCTGGAGACCCAGTACTTC
CASSGAGGLETQYF
>TRBD1|TRBV12-5|TRBJ2-5|few
TGTGCTAGTGGCCCGTCGGTAGGGCAGGGGGACGTGGAGCAGTACTTC
CASGPSVGQGDVEQYF
>TRBD1|TRBV7-2|TRBJ2-1|.
TGTGCCAGCAGCTGGGACAGTGGCGAGCAGTGCTTC
CASSWDSGEQCF
>.|TRBV6-6|TRBJ1-6|few
TGTGCCAGCAGTTACTCGGGGTGGAATTCACCCCTCCACTTT
CASSYSGWNSPLHF
>.|TRBV5-1|TRBJ2-1|.
TGCGCCAGCAGCCCTCCGACTAAGGTTGTAATAGAGCAGTTCTTC
CASSPPTKVVIEQFF
>.|TRBV5-1|TRBJ2-3|few
TGCGCCAGCAGCCGGGACGGAGGAGGAGATACGCAGTATTTT
CASSRDGGGDTQYF
>.|TRBV24-1|TRBJ2-1|.
TGTGCCACCAGTGAAACGGTTTCCTACAATGAGCAGTTCTTC
CATSETVSYNEQFF
>TRBD2|TRBV2|TRBJ2-1|.
TGTGCCAGCAGTGATCGCGGGGGGGTATACAATGAGCAGTTCTTC
CASSDRGGVYNEQFF
>TRBD1|TRBV20-1|TRBJ1-5|many
TGCAGTGCAACAGTCGGGACAGGTGGGAATCAGCCCCAGCATTTT
CSATVGTGGNQPQHF
>.|TRBV5-1|TRBJ2-1|few
TGCGCCAGCAGCTTGCACAGTACATACAATAAGCAGTTCTTC
CASSLHSTYNKQFF